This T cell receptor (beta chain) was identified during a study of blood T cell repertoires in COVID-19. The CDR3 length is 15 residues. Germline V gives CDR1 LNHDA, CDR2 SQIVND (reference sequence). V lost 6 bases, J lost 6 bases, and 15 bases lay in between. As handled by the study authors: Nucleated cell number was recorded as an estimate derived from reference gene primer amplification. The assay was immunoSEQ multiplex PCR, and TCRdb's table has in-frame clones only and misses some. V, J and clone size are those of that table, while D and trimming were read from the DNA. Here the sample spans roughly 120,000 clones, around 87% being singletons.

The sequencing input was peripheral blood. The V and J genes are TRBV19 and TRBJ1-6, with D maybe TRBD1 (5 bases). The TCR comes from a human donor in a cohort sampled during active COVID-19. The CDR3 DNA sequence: TGTGCCAGTAGCCTGGGGGGTTTGGGTAATTCACCCCTCCACTTT. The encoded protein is CASSLGGLGNSPLHF.